This TCR beta chain was recovered during a study of cytomegalovirus exposure and HLA in healthy donors. Study results and limitations: The study recorded about 160 TCR beta chains that were cytomegalovirus-associated. In a later analysis, across HLA loci, associated TCR counts were highest for DRB1, lowest for HLA-C. An analysis done earlier found most TCR beta V segments productive about 87% or about 30% of the time.

Trimming took 5 bases from V and 2 from J, leaving 10 bases between them. The germline gives CDR1 SEHNR, CDR2 FQNEAQ (reference sequence). This CDR3 contains 13 residues. Primers for the PCR totalled 60 Vbeta and 13 Jbeta. The table came from immunoSEQ multiplex PCR; TCRdb's copy has only in-frame clones and leaves some out. The table counts about 70,000 clones; around 2.4% lies in the top ten. About this clone: The antigen is undetermined.

Input material: PBMCs. The V and J genes are TRBV7-9 and TRBJ2-7; a possible D gene is TRBD2 (5 bases). This clonotype originated in a female donor in good health and CMV-seropositive. The CDR3 DNA follows: TGTGCCAGCAGCCGCGGACTGGCCTACGAGCAGTACTTC. Translated, it gives CASSRGLAYEQYF.